Following are 29 T cell receptor beta chains from one sample sequenced in a study of blood T cell repertoires in COVID-19. The data were produced by immunoSEQ multiplex PCR, yet TCRdb's version contains in-frame clones alone and is incomplete. Of roughly 240,000 clones in the sample, more than 75% are singletons; the top ten hold about 1.7%. Sequenced material: peripheral blood. Receptors were obtained from a woman in her sixties or seventies who had recovered from COVID-19.

The chain employs TRBV10-3 and TRBJ1-3; D might be TRBD1 (5 bases). Germline V CDR1 and CDR2: ENHRY, SYGVKD. The V end was cut by 11 bases, the J end by 4 bases, with 18 bases between. The CDR3 is 14 residues long. The CDR3 is CAVRPGGSGNTIYF. CDR3 in DNA: TGTGCCGTCCGCCCGGGGGGATCAGGAAACACCATATATTTT.

A few counts support this clone. The J gene is TRBJ2-7, the V gene TRBV4-1; D gene ambiguous. The V gene's germline CDR1 is MGHRA and CDR2 YSYEKL. Trimming shortened V by 1 base and J by 0 bases, and 10 bases separated the two germline ends. CDR3 length equals 15 residues. The DNA of the CDR3 is TGCGCCAGCAGCCAAGGGGCAGGCACCTCCTACGAGCAGTACTTC. Its translation is CASSQGAGTSYEQYF.

The chain combines TRBV28 with TRBJ2-1; TRBD2 matches at 9 bases. CDR3 length equals 18 residues. Losses at the gene ends were 5 bases for V and 4 bases for J; bases not matched to a gene: 15. Germline CDR1 is MDHEN and CDR2 is SYDVKM. CDR3 residues: CASSPPGTSLSDYNEQFF. The CDR3 DNA sequence: TGTGCCAGCAGTCCTCCCGGGACTAGCTTGTCGGATTACAATGAGCAGTTCTTC.

This chain joins TRBV19 and TRBJ2-2; no clear D. V was clipped by 6 bases and J by 3 bases, with 8 bases between them. This CDR3 has 13 amino acids. Germline V gene data show CDR1 as LNHDA and CDR2 as SQIVND (reference sequence). In nucleotides, the CDR3 is TGTGCCAGTAGAGCTTCCTACACCGGGGAGCTGTTTTTT. It yields the protein CASRASYTGELFF.

The chain joins TRBV19 to TRBJ2-7, with D unclear. Germline V gene data show CDR1 as LNHDA and CDR2 as SQIVND (reference sequence). This CDR3 region has 13 residues. V was clipped by 3 bases and J by 3 bases, with 9 bases between them. Here the CDR3 reads CASSISPGYEQYF. The CDR3 DNA is TGTGCCAGTAGTATTAGTCCAGGCTACGAGCAGTACTTC.

There are a few counts of this clone. The chain combines TRBV28 with TRBJ1-2; D is perhaps TRBD1 (5 bases). CDR1 and CDR2 (germline): MDHEN, SYDVKM. V was trimmed by 5 bases and J by 8 bases, leaving 15 bases between them. The CDR3 has 13 residues. CDR3 protein: CASSLAFGGGYTF. CDR3 DNA sequence: TGTGCCAGCAGTCTAGCCTTCGGGGGGGGCTACACCTTC.

The CDR3 loop is CASSLTGVGNTIYF. CDR3 nucleotides: TGTGCCAGCAGCTTAACAGGGGTTGGAAACACCATATATTTT. This rearrangement joins TRBV5-4 to TRBJ1-3; 7 bases align to TRBD1. Germline V gene sequence: CDR1 SGHNT, CDR2 YYREEE (reference sequence). V was pared by 2 bases and J by 3 bases, with 2 bases of the junction left unmatched. The CDR3 is 14 amino acids.

This chain joins TRBV4-1 and TRBJ2-2, with 10 bases that match TRBD2. V was clipped by 0 bases and J by 2 bases; unmatched bases: 12. Per the germline V gene, CDR1 is MGHRA and CDR2 is YSYEKL. CDR3 size: 20 residues. Written as DNA, the CDR3 is TGCGCCAGCAGCCAAGAAGGATGGGGTGCTAGCGGGGGAAACACCGGGGAGCTGTTTTTT. Its translation is CASSQEGWGASGGNTGELFF.

V and J are TRBV28 and TRBJ2-5; TRBD2 aligns across 8 bases. This CDR3 comprises 15 residues. CDR1 is MDHEN, CDR2 SYDVKM, per germline. The junction had 9 bases not matched to a gene; V was cut back by 7 bases and J by 2 bases. CDR3 sequence reads: CASTQAGRGQETQYF. CDR3 DNA sequence: TGTGCCAGCACCCAGGCCGGGAGGGGTCAAGAGACCCAGTACTTC.

The chain employs TRBV7-2 and TRBJ1-1; unclear D gene. Trimming took 6 bases from V and 3 from J, leaving 14 bases between them. The CDR3 contains 14 residues. CDR1 and CDR2 from the germline V gene are SGHTA and FQGNSA. The CDR3: CASRRAQVDTEAFF. The CDR3 DNA is TGTGCCAGCAGGAGGGCCCAGGTCGACACTGAAGCTTTCTTT.

The chain has TRBV11-3 and TRBJ2-7; D is undetermined. Germline CDR1 reads SGHNT; CDR2 reads YENEEA. Deletions cut 1 base from V and 3 bases from J, with 7 bases between. The CDR3 spans 13 residues. The CDR3 region is CASSLAPLYEQYF. The CDR3 DNA is TGTGCCAGCAGCTTAGCCCCCCTCTACGAGCAGTACTTC.

This clone has only a few counts. V is TRBV18 and J is TRBJ2-2, with D perhaps matching TRBD2 (6 bases). Looked up from germline, CDR1 is KGHSH and CDR2 is LQKENI. V was clipped by 6 bases and J by 1 base, with 9 bases between them. The length of the CDR3 is 14 residues. The CDR3 is CASSRGQNTGELFF. The CDR3 DNA is TGTGCCAGCTCGCGGGGTCAGAACACCGGGGAGCTGTTTTTT.

The CDR3 sequence is CASTPSLKYEQYF. The CDR3 bases are TGTGCCAGCACCCCCTCCTTAAAATACGAGCAGTACTTC. The chain links TRBV6-5 to TRBJ2-7; unclear D gene. CDR1 and CDR2 (germline): MNHEY, SVGAGI. V lost 7 bases, J lost 4 bases, and 14 bases lay in between. This CDR3 comprises 13 residues.

The V and J genes are TRBV5-1 and TRBJ1-2; 7 positions match TRBD1. The germline V gene encodes CDR1 SGHRS and CDR2 YFSETQ. V was clipped by 6 bases and J by 4 bases; unmatched bases: 12. This CDR3 contains 15 residues. In DNA, the CDR3 is TGCGCCAGCAACCCCGGAAGGGGGCTCGGCTATGGCTACACCTTC. It is translated as CASNPGRGLGYGYTF.

The chain links TRBV4-1 to TRBJ1-4; 7 bases align to TRBD1. Germline CDR1 and CDR2: MGHRA and YSYEKL. The V gene end was trimmed by 4 bases and the J gene end by 7 bases; junction bases not matched to a gene: 15. CDR3 length: 17 amino acids. In DNA, the CDR3 is TGCGCCAGCAGCCTCCGACAGGGAGCGGTCTTACGTGAAAAACTGTTTTTT. Residues: CASSLRQGAVLREKLFF.

This chain joins TRBV7-6 and TRBJ2-7; TRBD2 matches 14 bases. The germline V gene encodes CDR1 SGHVS and CDR2 FNYEAQ. This CDR3 is built from 21 residues. The ends lost 2 bases at V and 0 bases at J; junction bases unmatched: 15. The CDR3 is CASSLRPSLGLAGGSSYEQYF. The CDR3 DNA is TGTGCCAGCAGCTTAAGGCCCTCGCTTGGACTAGCGGGGGGCTCCTCCTACGAGCAGTACTTC.

The rearrangement joins TRBV4-2 to TRBJ1-5; 7 bases are shared with TRBD1. J lost 6 bases, V lost 4 bases, and 9 bases had no gene match. CDR1 and CDR2 (germline): LGHNA, YNFKEQ. The CDR3 contains 15 residues. The DNA for the CDR3 is TGTGCCAGCAGCCTCAGGCAGGGGGTGCGTCAGCCCCAGCATTTT. It translates to CASSLRQGVRQPQHF.

The V gene is TRBV18, the J gene TRBJ1-5; 7 positions match TRBD1. V lost 4 bases and J lost 1; bases outside the gene matches: 4. The CDR3 spans 15 residues. Germline CDR1 and CDR2: KGHSH and LQKENI. The CDR3 loop is CASSLLTGSNQPQHF. Written as DNA, the CDR3 is TGTGCCAGCTCACTGTTGACAGGGAGCAATCAGCCCCAGCATTTT.

The V gene is TRBV5-1, the J gene TRBJ2-2; D gene ambiguous. V lost 2 bases, J lost 2 bases, and 13 bases lay in between. CDR1 and CDR2 (germline): SGHRS, YFSETQ. This CDR3 spans 16 amino acids. The CDR3 loop reads CASSFTAGSNTGELFF. Here the CDR3 DNA reads TGCGCCAGCAGCTTCACCGCTGGCAGTAACACCGGGGAGCTGTTTTTT.

Here the CDR3 DNA reads TGTGCCAGCAGCTTGGACAGGGGCCACATTCAGTACTTC. Encoded protein: CASSLDRGHIQYF. This chain joins TRBV5-4 and TRBJ2-4, with TRBD1 matching over 7 bases. Per the germline V gene, CDR1 is SGHNT and CDR2 is YYREEE (reference sequence). The CDR3 loop spans 13 amino acids. The V and J ends lost 0 bases and 8 bases, in that order; junction bases with no gene match: 2. Full variable domain (missing parts from reference TRBV5-4 and TRBJ2-4): ETGVTQSPTHLIKTRGQQVTLRCSSQSGHNTVSWYQQALGQGPQFIFQYYREEENGRGNFPPRFSGLQFPNYSSELNVNALELDDSALYLCASSLDRGHIQYFGAGTRLSVL.

This chain uses TRBV23-1 with TRBJ2-7; TRBD1 might be the D (5 bases). TRBV23-1 is given ORF status, its function remaining uncertain. V was clipped by 1 base and J by 3 bases, with 10 bases between them. CDR3 size: 14 residues. The CDR3 spells CASSQCDRDYEQYF. As DNA, the CDR3 is TGCGCCAGCAGTCAATGTGACAGAGACTACGAGCAGTACTTC.

The gene calls are TRBV20-1 and TRBJ2-5; no firm D call. V dropped 7 bases and J dropped 2 bases, with 8 bases sitting between them. The CDR3 is 11 residues long. Germline CDR1 is DFQATT and CDR2 is SNEGSKA (reference sequence). The CDR3 reads CSGLAQETQYF. CDR3 coding DNA: TGCAGTGGTTTAGCTCAAGAGACCCAGTACTTC.

This chain uses TRBV9 with TRBJ1-2; 7 bases agree with TRBD1. J gave up 4 bases and V 5 bases, and 2 bases lay outside the gene matches. The CDR3 has 12 residues. Germline lookup yields CDR1 SGDLS and CDR2 YYNGEE. In DNA form, the CDR3 reads TGTGCCAGCAGGCAGGGGGTCTATGGCTACACCTTC. Protein sequence: CASRQGVYGYTF.

This chain connects TRBV29-1 to TRBJ2-7; D might be TRBD1 (5 bases). The V end lost 2 bases, the J end lost 9 bases, and 11 bases lay between the germline ends. Looked up from germline, CDR1 is SQVTM and CDR2 is ANQGSEA. The CDR3 runs to 11 residues. CDR3 nucleotide sequence: TGCAGCGTTGAAAGGGGATCTGGGCAGTACTTC. Translation gives CSVERGSGQYF.

This chain joins TRBV14 and TRBJ1-1; the D gene is possibly TRBD1 (6 bases). CDR3 length: 15 residues. CDR1 is SGHDN, CDR2 FVKESK, per germline. Between the trimmed V and J ends, which lost 3 bases and 0 bases, there was a span of 11 bases. This CDR3 is CASSHPGALNTEAFF. CDR3 in DNA: TGTGCCAGCAGCCACCCAGGGGCGCTGAACACTGAAGCTTTCTTT.

The rearrangement uses TRBV14 and TRBJ1-3, with D uncertain. The ends were cut back, 4 bases at V and 0 bases at J, with 13 bases in the middle. The CDR3 loop spans 16 amino acids. From germline, CDR1 is SGHDN and CDR2 FVKESK. CDR3 in amino acids: CASSLSGSGSGNTIYF. The DNA for the CDR3 is TGTGCCAGCAGCCTATCCGGGAGCGGCTCTGGAAACACCATATATTTT.

The rearrangement links TRBV28 to TRBJ1-2, with 9 bases that match TRBD1. The germline gives CDR1 MDHEN, CDR2 SYDVKM. The CDR3 has 14 amino acids. After removal of 5 bases from V and 8 bases from J, the junction contained 9 bases not matched to a gene. The chain's CDR3 is CASSLQGAGRGYTF. The DNA of the CDR3 is TGTGCCAGCAGTCTACAGGGGGCAGGTAGGGGCTACACCTTC.

V usage is TRBV4-3 and J usage is TRBJ2-7; TRBD2 matches 9 bases. Trimming removed 0 bases from V and 3 bases from J; junction bases left unmatched: 6. The CDR3 extends over 16 amino acids. CDR1 LGHNA and CDR2 YSLEER come from the germline V gene. In DNA form, the CDR3 reads TGCGCCAGCAGCCAAGAGGGCGGGGGGGTCTTCTACGAGCAGTACTTC. It encodes CASSQEGGGVFYEQYF.

This chain joins TRBV7-9 and TRBJ2-5; tentative D call: TRBD2 (5 bases). CDR1 and CDR2 (germline): SEHNR, FQNEAQ (reference sequence). CDR3 length: 12 amino acids. With 5 bases removed from V and 5 bases from J, the gap between germline ends came to 9 bases. CDR3: CASSPRGETQYF. The CDR3 nucleotides read TGTGCCAGCAGCCCCCGAGGGGAGACCCAGTACTTC.